These T cell receptor beta chains were read from a single sample in a study of blood T cells in healthy people across ages. TCRdb independently ran MiXCR on the 5' RACE reads; one entry per CDR3 protein. The table includes 890,000 or so distinct CDR3 sequences, approximately 59% detected once. The material sequenced was blood. Receptor source: a man aged 25-45 years in good health. Both conserved end residues are part of each CDR3. A D gene is named only where the DNA matches it firmly. Size tells how often a clone was seen (once, few, many) or the class of an expanded clone, and some rows leave it out.

>TRBV20-1|.|TRBD2|TRBJ2-3
CSRLAGDSDTQYF
TGCAGTCGACTAGCGGGGGACTCCGATACGCAGTATTTT
>TRBV4-3|.|.|TRBJ1-2
CASSPTLLRTSANYGYTF
TGCGCCAGCAGCCCAACCTTGCTGAGGACCTCAGCTAACTATGGCTACACCTTC
>TRBV20-1|.|TRBD2|TRBJ2-1
CSARDLAGGARSYNEQFF
TGCAGTGCTAGGGACCTAGCGGGGGGGGCCCGCTCCTACAATGAGCAGTTCTTC
>TRBV24-1|few|.|TRBJ2-3
CATSDFVDLTDTQYF
TGTGCCACCAGTGATTTCGTGGACCTGACAGATACGCAGTATTTT
>TRBV10-2|.|.|TRBJ2-4
CASSDPPGSPPERNIQYF
TGCGCCAGCAGTGACCCCCCCGGCAGCCCACCCGAGAGAAACATTCAGTACTTC
>TRBV5-1|few|TRBD2|TRBJ2-6
CASSLLAGGPSSGANVLTF
TGCGCCAGCAGTCTACTAGCGGGGGGCCCCAGCTCTGGGGCCAACGTCCTGACTTTC
>TRBV6-1|.|TRBD1|TRBJ2-5
CASSDSDRGLETQYF
TGTGCCAGCAGTGATTCGGACAGGGGGCTGGAGACCCAGTACTTC
>TRBV10-3|few|.|TRBJ2-4
CAIKANGDVNIQYF
TGTGCCATCAAGGCGAACGGAGATGTAAACATTCAGTACTTC
>TRBV6-6|.|.|TRBJ2-5
CASSYSGSGRETQYF
TGTGCCAGCAGTTACTCAGGCAGCGGACGGGAGACCCAGTACTTC
>TRBV29-1|.|.|TRBJ2-1
CSVRGRDYNEQFF
TGCAGCGTAAGGGGGCGGGACTACAATGAGCAGTTCTTC
>TRBV7-2|.|.|TRBJ2-7
CAGSPRFSYEQYF
TGTGCCGGCAGCCCCAGGTTCTCCTACGAGCAGTACTTC
>TRBV2|.|.|TRBJ2-5
CATRAQETQYF
TGTGCGACCAGGGCACAAGAGACCCAGTACTTC
>TRBV9|once|TRBD1|TRBJ2-4
CASSALQGAAQYF
TGTGCCAGCAGCGCTCTCCAGGGGGCTGCGCAGTACTTC
>TRBV25-1|.|.|TRBJ2-5
CASSEYSIGETQYF
TGTGCCAGCAGTGAATATAGTATTGGCGAGACCCAGTACTTC
>TRBV7-9|few|.|TRBJ2-5
CASSLGTGERETQYF
TGTGCCAGCAGCTTAGGGACCGGCGAGCGAGAGACCCAGTACTTC
>TRBV4-1|.|.|TRBJ2-5
CASSRGHATQETQYF
TGCGCCAGCAGCCGGGGACACGCGACACAAGAGACCCAGTACTTC
>TRBV9|few|TRBD2|TRBJ2-1
CASGVEAGGPSSEQFF
TGTGCCAGCGGCGTAGAGGCGGGGGGGCCTTCCAGTGAGCAGTTCTTC
>TRBV7-2|few|.|TRBJ2-7
CASSLGAQGGYEQYF
TGTGCCAGCAGCTTAGGGGCGCAGGGCGGGTACGAGCAGTACTTC
>TRBV14|.|TRBD2|TRBJ2-3
CASSRRTSGGKDTQYF
TGTGCCAGCAGCCGACGGACTAGCGGGGGTAAAGATACGCAGTATTTT
>TRBV27|.|TRBD1|TRBJ2-7
CASSSATGYFLEQYF
TGTGCCAGCAGTTCCGCGACAGGGTATTTCCTCGAGCAGTACTTC
>TRBV2|.|TRBD2|TRBJ2-2
CASSELGLENTGELFF
TGTGCCAGCAGTGAGTTAGGACTAGAGAACACCGGGGAGCTGTTTTTT
>TRBV10-3|.|.|TRBJ2-6
CAISESGDSGANVLTF
TGTGCCATCAGTGAGTCAGGGGATTCTGGGGCCAACGTCCTGACTTTC
>TRBV12-3/TRBV12-4|.|.|TRBJ1-4
CASSFLQGSEKLFF
TGTGCCAGCAGTTTTTTGCAGGGCTCTGAAAAACTGTTTTTT
>TRBV12-3/TRBV12-4|.|.|TRBJ2-5
CASSWGRAGQETQYF
TGTGCCAGCAGTTGGGGTAGGGCAGGACAAGAGACCCAGTACTTC
>TRBV4-2|once|.|TRBJ2-7
CASSQDRGEVREQYF
TGTGCCAGCAGCCAAGATAGAGGGGAAGTGAGGGAGCAGTACTTC
>TRBV4-3|.|TRBD1|TRBJ2-7
CASSQDRQGDERFF
TGCGCCAGCAGCCAAGATCGACAGGGGGATGAGCGGTTCTTC
>TRBV7-3|.|TRBD1|TRBJ1-2
CASSLTGQDGYGYTF
TGTGCCAGCAGCTTAACGGGACAGGATGGTTATGGCTACACCTTC
>TRBV20-1|.|TRBD2|TRBJ2-7
CSARPSGAPVYEQYF
TGCAGTGCTAGACCTAGCGGGGCTCCAGTTTACGAGCAGTACTTC
>TRBV20-1|.|TRBD2|TRBJ2-7
CSASDTAGADYEQYF
TGCAGTGCTAGTGATACAGCGGGGGCAGATTACGAGCAGTACTTC
>TRBV11-1|many|.|TRBJ2-7
CASSPAGSSREQYF
TGTGCCAGCAGCCCGGCAGGGAGTTCTCGCGAGCAGTACTTC
>TRBV7-9|.|TRBD1|TRBJ2-7
CASSPGTGANYEQYF
TGTGCCAGCAGCCCGGGGACAGGGGCTAACTACGAGCAGTACTTC
>TRBV6-1|.|TRBD1|TRBJ2-7
CASSEEGQGAHEQYF
TGTGCCAGCAGTGAAGAGGGACAGGGGGCCCACGAGCAGTACTTC
>TRBV12-3/TRBV12-4|.|TRBD1|TRBJ2-7
CASSSTGGASYEQYF
TGTGCCAGCAGTTCTACAGGGGGCGCCTCCTACGAGCAGTACTTC
>TRBV6-5|.|TRBD1|TRBJ1-2
CASGGQEYGYTF
TGTGCCAGCGGAGGACAGGAGTACGGCTACACCTTC
>TRBV12-3/TRBV12-4|.|.|TRBJ2-7
CASSFPSGTHEQYF
TGTGCCAGCAGTTTTCCTTCCGGGACCCATGAGCAGTACTTC
>TRBV27|once|TRBD2|TRBJ2-3
CASTQAGSTDTQYF
TGTGCCAGCACCCAAGCGGGGAGCACAGATACGCAGTATTTT
>TRBV20-1|few|TRBD2|TRBJ2-5
CSGNGLALQETQYF
TGCAGTGGAAATGGACTAGCCTTACAAGAGACCCAGTACTTC
>TRBV28|.|TRBD2|TRBJ2-3
CASSRLGLAGPTDTQYF
TGTGCCAGCAGTCGGCTTGGGCTAGCGGGACCCACAGATACGCAGTATTTT
>TRBV11-1|.|.|TRBJ2-3
CASSFQDRTDTQYF
TGTGCCAGCAGCTTCCAGGACCGCACAGATACGCAGTATTTT
>TRBV9|.|TRBD2|TRBJ2-1
CASTGTSDYNEQFF
TGTGCCAGCACCGGGACTAGCGACTACAATGAGCAGTTCTTC
>TRBV6-6|.|TRBD2|TRBJ2-1
CASSYLLAGFNEQFF
TGTGCCAGCAGTTACCTCTTAGCGGGGTTTAATGAGCAGTTCTTC
>TRBV27|many|.|TRBJ2-6
CARGGRVIAGANVLTF
TGTGCCAGGGGGGGTAGGGTGATTGCTGGGGCCAACGTCCTGACTTTC
>TRBV7-3|.|.|TRBJ2-1
CASSAPGEVEQFF
TGTGCCAGCAGCGCACCGGGGGAGGTTGAGCAGTTTTTC
>TRBV4-3|few|TRBD2|TRBJ2-3
CASSQLTSGTDTQYF
TGCGCCAGCAGCCAATTAACTAGCGGAACAGATACGCAGTATTTT
>TRBV6-2/TRBV6-3|once|TRBD1|TRBJ2-3
CASSYLGGRIRTDTQYF
TGTGCCAGCAGTTACTTAGGGGGCAGGATTCGCACAGATACGCAGTATTTT
>TRBV7-8|few|TRBD1|TRBJ1-2
CASSYGMGQNYGYTF
TGTGCCAGCAGCTATGGGATGGGACAGAACTATGGCTACACCTTC
>TRBV6-1|.|.|TRBJ1-6
CASSDNGRGPLHF
TGTGCCAGCAGTGACAATGGGAGAGGACCCCTCCACTTT